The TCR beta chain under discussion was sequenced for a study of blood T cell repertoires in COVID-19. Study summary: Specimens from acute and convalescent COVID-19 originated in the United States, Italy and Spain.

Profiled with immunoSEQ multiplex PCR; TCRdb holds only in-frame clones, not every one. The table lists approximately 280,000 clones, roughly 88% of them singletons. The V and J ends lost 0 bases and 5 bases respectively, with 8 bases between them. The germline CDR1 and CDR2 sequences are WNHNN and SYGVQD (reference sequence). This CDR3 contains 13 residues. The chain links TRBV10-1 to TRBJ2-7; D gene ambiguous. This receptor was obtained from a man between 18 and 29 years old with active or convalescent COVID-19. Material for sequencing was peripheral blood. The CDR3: CASSESRHHEQYF. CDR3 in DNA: TGCGCCAGCAGTGAGTCGAGGCACCACGAGCAGTACTTC.